This T cell receptor beta chain was sequenced during a study of cytomegalovirus exposure and HLA in healthy donors. Background on the study: The approximately 660 first-cohort repertoires shared a platform with the approximately 110 validation repertoires, as reported in a later analysis.

This clone was detected only a few times. CDR1 and CDR2 from the germline V gene are MDHEN and SYDVKM. V shed 4 bases and J shed 4 bases, with 11 bases lying between them. This CDR3 has 14 residues. Profiling relied on immunoSEQ multiplex PCR, and the TCRdb table lists in-frame clones only, not all of them. The sample lists 220,000 or so clones, about nine tenths occurring once. The receptor's source is a woman in her late teens or twenties in good health and CMV-seropositive. The chain is built from TRBV28 and TRBJ1-5; the D gene is possibly TRBD1 (5 bases). Sequencing was carried out using PBMCs. In DNA, the CDR3 is TGTGCCAGCAGTTGGGGGGGTAGGAATCAGCCCCAGCATTTT. Translating it yields CASSWGGRNQPQHF.